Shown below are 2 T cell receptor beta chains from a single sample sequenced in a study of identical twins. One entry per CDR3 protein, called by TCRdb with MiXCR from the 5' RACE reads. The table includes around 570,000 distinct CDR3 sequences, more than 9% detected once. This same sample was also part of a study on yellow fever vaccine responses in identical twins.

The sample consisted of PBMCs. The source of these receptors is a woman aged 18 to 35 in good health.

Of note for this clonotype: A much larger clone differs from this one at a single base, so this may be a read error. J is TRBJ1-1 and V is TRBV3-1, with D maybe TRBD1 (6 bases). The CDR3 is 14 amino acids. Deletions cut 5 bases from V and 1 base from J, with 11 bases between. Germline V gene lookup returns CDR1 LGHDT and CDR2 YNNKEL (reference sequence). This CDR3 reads CASSVQGPNTEAFF. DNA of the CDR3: TGTGCCAGCAGCGTACAGGGACCGAACACTGAAGCTTTCTTT.

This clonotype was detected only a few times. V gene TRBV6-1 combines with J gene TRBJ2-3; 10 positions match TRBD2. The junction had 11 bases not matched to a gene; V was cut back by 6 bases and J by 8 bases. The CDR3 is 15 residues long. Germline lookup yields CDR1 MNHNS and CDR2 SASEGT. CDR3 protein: CASSGLAGVGATQYF. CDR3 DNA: TGTGCCAGCAGCGGTCTAGCGGGGGTGGGGGCTACGCAGTATTTT.